This T cell receptor beta chain was documented in a study of cytomegalovirus exposure and HLA in healthy donors. The CDR3 consists of 13 residues. CDR1 and CDR2 (germline): SGHRS, YFSETQ. V shed 0 bases and J 4 bases; nucleotides not matched to a gene: 0. Generated by immunoSEQ multiplex PCR, the TCRdb table keeps only in-frame clones and is missing some. The sample has approximately 180,000 clones, approximately 86% seen once; the top ten hold about 2.5%. The sequenced sample was PBMCs. The chain links TRBV5-1 to TRBJ2-5; 7 positions agree with TRBD1. The sequence came from a man aged 18 to 29 in good health and CMV-seropositive. CDR3 DNA sequence: TGCGCCAGCAGCTTGGGACAGGGAGAGACCCAGTACTTC. This encodes CASSLGQGETQYF. The full variable domain, in which reference TRBV5-1 and TRBJ2-5 provide the parts outside the CDR3, is KAGVTQTPRYLIKTRGQQVTLSCSPISGHRSVSWYQQTPGQGLQFLFEYFSETQRNKGNFPGRFSGRQFSNSRSEMNVSTLELGDSALYLCASSLGQGETQYFGPGTRLLVL.